One T cell receptor (beta chain) is described in this entry. Hyperthyroidism, newly diagnosed and lasting under 2 months, affected patients aged 18 to 65. Regions amplified from RNA transcripts were the TCR beta CDR3 regions. First-round RT-PCR of the TCR CDR3 relied on the HTBI primer set. Using its own MiXCR run on the multiplex PCR reads, TCRdb lists one record per CDR3 protein. The repertoire holds hundreds of thousands of distinct CDR3 sequences, 14% seen once, with roughly 5.5% in the top ten. CDR1 is LGHNT, CDR2 FRNRAP, per germline. Trimming shortened V by 4 bases and J by 5 bases, and 12 bases separated the two germline ends. This CDR3 contains 14 residues. This entry belongs to a study of T cells in Graves' hyperthyroidism and ophthalmopathy.

This chain connects TRBV12-5 to TRBJ1-5; D call uncertain. The receptor was derived from a woman younger than 45 with Graves' hyperthyroidism that later progressed to Graves' ophthalmopathy. The sequenced sample was blood. CDR3 sequence: CASGSDASHQPQHF. DNA of the CDR3: TGTGCTAGTGGTTCAGACGCAAGCCATCAGCCCCAGCATTTT.